This record looks at one T cell receptor beta chain sequence and its context. Its antigen is unknown. The data were obtained in a study of T cells in tuberculosis. Overall study: Within 7 days of starting treatment, or before, PBMC were stored. Study-level results: Smaller distances to GMM-specific TCRs suggested their expansion in active tuberculosis.

Using immunoSEQ multiplex PCR, the repertoire was profiled, and TCRdb retains in-frame clones only, with some absent. In the table there are tens of thousands of clones, about 85% of which are singletons. The time point: new active TB diagnosis, blood taken before or within 7 days of starting treatment. Each patient had positive sputum smear microscopy and/or positive culture. On average around 95,000 T cells per donor were immunosequenced. With V trimmed by 4 bases and J by 8 bases, 12 bases remained unmatched. The CDR3 loop spans 17 amino acids. Per the germline V gene, CDR1 is SQVTM and CDR2 is ANQGSEA.

The V and J genes are TRBV29-1 and TRBJ2-3, with 16 bases identical to TRBD2. The sequence was obtained from an adult with tuberculosis. Sequencing used PBMCs, obtained at tuberculosis diagnosis. CDR3 nucleotide sequence: TGCAGCGTTGCTGGGACTAGCGGGAGGGGGACCCTGGGTACGCAGTATTTT. It translates to CSVAGTSGRGTLGTQYF.